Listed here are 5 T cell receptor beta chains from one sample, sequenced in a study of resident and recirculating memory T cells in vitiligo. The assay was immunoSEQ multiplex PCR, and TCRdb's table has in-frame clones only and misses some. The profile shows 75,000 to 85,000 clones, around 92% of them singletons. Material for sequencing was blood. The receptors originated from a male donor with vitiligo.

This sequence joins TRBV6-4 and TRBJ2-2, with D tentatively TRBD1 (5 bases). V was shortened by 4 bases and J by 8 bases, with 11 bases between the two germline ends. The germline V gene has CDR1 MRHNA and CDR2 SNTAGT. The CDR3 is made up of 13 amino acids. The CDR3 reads CASSGRVSGELFF. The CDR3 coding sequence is TGTGCCAGCAGTGGCAGGGTCTCTGGGGAGCTGTTTTTT.

The CDR3 coding sequence is TGTGCCAGCAGCCCGCGTTTTGGACAGTTCTCGGGCTACACCTTC. Translating it yields CASSPRFGQFSGYTF. The V gene is TRBV7-3, the J gene TRBJ1-2; a weak D match, TRBD1 (6 bases). The CDR3 extends over 15 amino acids. From germline, CDR1 is SGHTA and CDR2 FQGTGA. V was shortened by 5 bases and J by 8 bases, with 21 bases between the two germline ends.

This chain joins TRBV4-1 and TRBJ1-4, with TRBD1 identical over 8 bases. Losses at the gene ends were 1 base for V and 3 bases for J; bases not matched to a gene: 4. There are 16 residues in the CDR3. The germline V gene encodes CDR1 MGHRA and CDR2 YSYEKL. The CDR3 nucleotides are TGCGCCAGCAGCCAAGCGGGCAGGGGGCCTAATGAAAAACTGTTTTTT. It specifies CASSQAGRGPNEKLFF.

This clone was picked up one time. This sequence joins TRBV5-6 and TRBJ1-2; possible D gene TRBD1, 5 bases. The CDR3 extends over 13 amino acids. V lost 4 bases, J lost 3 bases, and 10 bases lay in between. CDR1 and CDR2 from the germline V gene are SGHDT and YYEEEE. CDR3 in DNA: TGTGCCAGCAGCCCCCGGGGGTACTATGGCTACACCTTC. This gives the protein CASSPRGYYGYTF.

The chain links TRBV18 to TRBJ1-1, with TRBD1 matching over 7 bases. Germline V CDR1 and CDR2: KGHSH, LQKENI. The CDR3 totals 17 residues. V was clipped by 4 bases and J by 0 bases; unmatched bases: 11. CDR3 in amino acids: CASSRPLGQAMNTEAFF. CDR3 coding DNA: TGTGCCAGCTCACGACCCCTCGGACAGGCGATGAACACTGAAGCTTTCTTT.